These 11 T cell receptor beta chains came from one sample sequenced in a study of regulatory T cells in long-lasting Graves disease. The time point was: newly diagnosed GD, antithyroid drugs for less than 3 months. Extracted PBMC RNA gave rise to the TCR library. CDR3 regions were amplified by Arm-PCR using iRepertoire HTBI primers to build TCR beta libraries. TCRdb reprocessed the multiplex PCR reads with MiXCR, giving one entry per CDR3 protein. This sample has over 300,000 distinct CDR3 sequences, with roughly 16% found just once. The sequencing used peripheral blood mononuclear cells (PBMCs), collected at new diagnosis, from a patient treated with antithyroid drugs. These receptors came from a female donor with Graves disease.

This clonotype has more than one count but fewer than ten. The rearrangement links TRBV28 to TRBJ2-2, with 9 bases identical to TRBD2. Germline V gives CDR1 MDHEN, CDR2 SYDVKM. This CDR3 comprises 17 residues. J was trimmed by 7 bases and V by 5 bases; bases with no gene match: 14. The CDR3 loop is CASSTRLAGKMNGELFF. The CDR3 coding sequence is TGTGCCAGCAGTACGAGGCTAGCGGGAAAAATGAACGGGGAGCTGTTTTTT.

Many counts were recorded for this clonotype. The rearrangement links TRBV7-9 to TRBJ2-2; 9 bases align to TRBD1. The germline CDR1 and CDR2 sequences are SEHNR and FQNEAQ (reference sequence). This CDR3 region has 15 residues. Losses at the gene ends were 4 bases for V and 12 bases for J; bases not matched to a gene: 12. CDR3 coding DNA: TGTGCCAGCAGCTCCGCTTTCCGGGACAGGGAGCAGCTGTTTTTT. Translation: CASSSAFRDREQLFF.

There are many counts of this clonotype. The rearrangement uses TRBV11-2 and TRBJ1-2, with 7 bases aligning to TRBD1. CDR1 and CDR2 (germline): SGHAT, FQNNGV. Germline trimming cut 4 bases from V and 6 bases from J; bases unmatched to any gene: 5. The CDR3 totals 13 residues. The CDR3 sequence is CASSSDRADGYTF. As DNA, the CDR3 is TGTGCCAGCAGCTCCGACAGGGCAGATGGCTACACCTTC.

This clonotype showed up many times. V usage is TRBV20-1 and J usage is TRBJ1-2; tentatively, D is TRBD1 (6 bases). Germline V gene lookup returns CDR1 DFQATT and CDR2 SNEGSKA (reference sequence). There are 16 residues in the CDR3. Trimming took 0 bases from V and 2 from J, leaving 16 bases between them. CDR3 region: CSARDWGRRPNYGYTF. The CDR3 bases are TGCAGTGCTAGAGATTGGGGGCGGAGACCAAACTATGGCTACACCTTC.

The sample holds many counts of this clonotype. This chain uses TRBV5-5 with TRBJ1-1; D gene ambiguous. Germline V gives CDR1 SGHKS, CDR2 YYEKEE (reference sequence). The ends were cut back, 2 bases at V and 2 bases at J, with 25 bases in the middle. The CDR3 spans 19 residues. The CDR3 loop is CASSFSNLVGPTLNTEAFF. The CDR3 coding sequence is TGTGCCAGCAGCTTTTCGAATCTAGTAGGCCCCACTCTTAACACTGAAGCTTTCTTT.

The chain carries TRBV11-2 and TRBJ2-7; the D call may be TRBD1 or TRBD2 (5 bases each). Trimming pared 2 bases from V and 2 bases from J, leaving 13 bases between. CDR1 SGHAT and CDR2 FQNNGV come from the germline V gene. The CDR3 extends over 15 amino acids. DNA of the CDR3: TGTGCCAGCAGCTTAAATCAGGGACGAACCTACGAGCAGTACTTC. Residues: CASSLNQGRTYEQYF.

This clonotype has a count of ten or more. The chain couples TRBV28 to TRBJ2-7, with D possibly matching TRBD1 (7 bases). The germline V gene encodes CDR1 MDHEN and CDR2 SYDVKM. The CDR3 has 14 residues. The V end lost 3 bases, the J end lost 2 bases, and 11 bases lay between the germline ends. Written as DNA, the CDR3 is TGTGCCAGCAGTTTGCGGGACAGCCCCTACGAGCAGTACTTC. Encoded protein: CASSLRDSPYEQYF.

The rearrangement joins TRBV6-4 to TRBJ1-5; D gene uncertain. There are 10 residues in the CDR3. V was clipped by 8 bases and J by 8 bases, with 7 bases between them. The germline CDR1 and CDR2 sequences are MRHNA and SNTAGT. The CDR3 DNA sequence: TGTGCCAGCGGAGAGGAGCCCCAGCATTTT. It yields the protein CASGEEPQHF.

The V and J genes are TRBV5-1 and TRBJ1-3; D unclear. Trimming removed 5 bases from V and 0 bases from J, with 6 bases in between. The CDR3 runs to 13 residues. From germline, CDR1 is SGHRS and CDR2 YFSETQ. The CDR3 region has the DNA TGCGCCAGCAGGTCCGGCTCTGGAAACACCATATATTTT. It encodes CASRSGSGNTIYF.

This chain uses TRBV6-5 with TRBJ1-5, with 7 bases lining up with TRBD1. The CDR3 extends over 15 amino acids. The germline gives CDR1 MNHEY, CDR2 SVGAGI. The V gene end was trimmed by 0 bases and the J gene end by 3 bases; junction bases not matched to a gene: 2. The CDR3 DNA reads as TGTGCCAGCAGTTACTCCGGACAGGTCAATCAGCCCCAGCATTTT. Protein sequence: CASSYSGQVNQPQHF.

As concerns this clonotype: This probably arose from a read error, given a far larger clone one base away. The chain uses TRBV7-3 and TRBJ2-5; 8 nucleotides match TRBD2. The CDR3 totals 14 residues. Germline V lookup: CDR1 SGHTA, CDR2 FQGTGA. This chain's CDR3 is CVSSLSGSQETQYF. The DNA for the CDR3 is TGTGTCAGCAGCTTAAGCGGGAGCCAAGAGACCCAGTACTTC.